Each of the 19 T cell receptor beta chains below was sequenced from the same sample in a study of cytomegalovirus exposure and HLA in healthy donors (dated by TCRdb to 2016 to 2017). The library came from the immunoSEQ multiplex PCR assay. TCRdb limited this immuneACCESS table to in-frame rearrangements with V and J called. A share of clones is missing; checked studies link under half to unresolved V genes, and the rest is unexplained. The sample includes 70,000 or so clones, with 94% observed a single time. The ten most abundant clones make up approximately 1% of the sample. Source material: PBMCs. These receptors came from a woman aged 18-29 years in good health and CMV-seronegative.

The chain couples TRBV19 to TRBJ2-3, with D possibly TRBD1 on 5 matching bases. V lost 7 bases and J 2 bases, leaving 22 bases between the germline ends. CDR1 is LNHDA and CDR2 is SQIVND in the germline V gene (reference sequence). This CDR3 is 17 amino acids long. CDR3 bases: TGTGCCAGTAACCCCTGGGGCCTTCGCCTTGACACAGATACGCAGTATTTT. This sequence encodes CASNPWGLRLDTDTQYF.

The chain recombines TRBV28 with TRBJ1-4, with 7 nucleotides matching TRBD1. The CDR3 length is 11 residues. Trimming removed 5 bases from V and 15 bases from J; junction bases left unmatched: 6. Per germline, CDR1 MDHEN and CDR2 SYDVKM. CDR3 coding DNA: TGTGCCAGCAGTCCCCCGGGACAGATGTTTTTT. Protein product: CASSPPGQMFF. The full variable domain, completed using reference TRBV28 and TRBJ1-4, is DVKVTQSSRYLVKRTGEKVFLECVQDMDHENMFWYRQDPGLGLRLIYFSYDVKMKEKGDIPEGYSVSREKKERFSLILESASTNQTSMYLCASSPPGQMFFGSGTQLSVL.

The V gene is TRBV7-9, the J gene TRBJ2-2, with 10 bases fitting TRBD2. The CDR3 is 15 residues long. In germline, CDR1 is SEHNR, CDR2 FQNEAQ (reference sequence). Trimming took 6 bases from V and 6 from J; bases not matched to a gene: 7. Here the CDR3 reads CASSPPGLASGELFF. In nucleotides, the CDR3 is TGTGCCAGCAGTCCTCCGGGACTAGCGTCCGGGGAGCTGTTTTTT.

This chain uses TRBV28 with TRBJ2-1; D possibly corresponds to TRBD2 (5 bases). V lost 4 bases and J 8 bases, leaving 12 bases between the germline ends. Looked up from germline, CDR1 is MDHEN and CDR2 is SYDVKM. This CDR3 has 13 amino acids. CDR3 sequence reads: CASSSRGADEQFF. The CDR3 bases are TGTGCCAGCAGTTCCCGTGGAGCGGATGAGCAGTTCTTC.

This chain connects TRBV11-1 to TRBJ1-6, with TRBD1 as a possible D gene (6 bases). Trimming stripped 5 bases from V and 0 bases from J, with 11 bases between. This CDR3 has 16 amino acids. From germline, CDR1 is SGHAT and CDR2 FQDESV (reference sequence). The DNA for the CDR3 is TGTGCCAGCAGCCACACAGGGAGCTCCTATAATTCACCCCTCCACTTT. Amino acid sequence: CASSHTGSSYNSPLHF.

This chain links TRBV6-1 with TRBJ2-1; 12 bases fit TRBD2. Unmatched junction bases numbered 8, after V lost 3 bases and J lost 8 bases. Germline V CDR1 and CDR2: MNHNS, SASEGT. CDR3 length: 16 amino acids. CDR3 sequence: CASSDRTSGKVYEQFF. Written as DNA, the CDR3 is TGTGCCAGCAGTGACCGGACTAGCGGGAAGGTCTATGAGCAGTTCTTC.

V and J are TRBV14 and TRBJ1-2, with D unresolved. This CDR3 spans 15 amino acids. Per germline, CDR1 SGHDN and CDR2 FVKESK. V was pared by 1 base and J by 2 bases, with 11 bases between. The CDR3 protein is CASSQVWGGNYGYTF. The CDR3 DNA is TGTGCCAGCAGCCAAGTATGGGGAGGAAACTATGGCTACACCTTC.

V gene TRBV11-2 combines with J gene TRBJ2-5, with D perhaps matching TRBD1 (6 bases). The V end was cut by 5 bases, the J end by 5 bases, with 12 bases between. The germline CDR1 and CDR2 sequences are SGHAT and FQNNGV. The CDR3 is made up of 13 amino acids. The CDR3 nucleotides are TGTGCCAGCAGCGTCCAGGGGATGGAGACCCAGTACTTC. The encoded protein is CASSVQGMETQYF. The full variable domain, its missing parts supplied by reference TRBV11-2 and TRBJ2-5, is EAGVAQSPRYKIIEKRQSVAFWCNPISGHATLYWYQQILGQGPKLLIQFQNNGVVDDSQLPKDRFSAERLKGVDSTLKIQPAKLEDSAVYLCASSVQGMETQYFGPGTRLLVL.

The genes are TRBV13 and TRBJ1-2; 7 nucleotides match TRBD1. This CDR3 has 16 residues. With 0 bases clipped from V and 6 bases from J, the junction kept 10 bases outside the gene matches. Germline lookup yields CDR1 PRHDT and CDR2 FYEKMQ (reference sequence). Here the CDR3 DNA reads TGTGCCAGCAGCTTAGGCCTGGCAGGGGGTATTGATGGCTACACCTTC. Amino acid sequence: CASSLGLAGGIDGYTF.

The chain links TRBV13 to TRBJ1-4; 8 bases are a match to TRBD1. This CDR3 region has 16 residues. The V gene end was trimmed by 2 bases and the J gene end by 4 bases; junction bases not matched to a gene: 6. Per germline, CDR1 PRHDT and CDR2 FYEKMQ (reference sequence). The CDR3 DNA reads TGTGCCAGCAGCTTACGAGGGGGACAGGATAATGAAAAACTGTTTTTT. Translated, it gives CASSLRGGQDNEKLFF.

V is TRBV7-8 and J is TRBJ2-7; 7 positions match TRBD1. This CDR3 is built from 15 residues. Germline trimming cut 1 base from V and 0 bases from J; bases unmatched to any gene: 3. Germline values: CDR1 SGHVS, CDR2 FQNEAQ. This chain's CDR3 is CASSLGGQASYEQYF. CDR3 sequence (DNA): TGTGCCAGCAGCTTAGGAGGACAGGCCTCCTACGAGCAGTACTTC. Drawing the rest from reference TRBV7-8 and TRBJ2-7, the complete variable domain is GAGVSQSPRYKVAKRGQDVALRCDPISGHVSLFWYQQALGQGPEFLTYFQNEAQLDKSGLPSDRFFAERPEGSVSTLKIQRTQQEDSAVYLCASSLGGQASYEQYFGPGTRLTVT.

The chain is built from TRBV11-3 and TRBJ2-1; TRBD1 aligns across 10 bases. CDR3 length: 16 residues. Per germline, CDR1 SGHNT and CDR2 YENEEA. V was clipped by 1 base and J by 4 bases; unmatched bases: 4. For the CDR3, the DNA is TGTGCCAGCAGCTTAGTCTGGGACAGGGGTTACAATGAGCAGTTCTTC. It encodes CASSLVWDRGYNEQFF.

Ten or more counts support this clone. The V gene is TRBV13, the J gene TRBJ2-3; 9 bases map to TRBD2. The trim removed 5 bases at V and 2 bases at J, leaving 5 bases unmatched. This CDR3 has 15 residues. Germline V lookup: CDR1 PRHDT, CDR2 FYEKMQ (reference sequence). CDR3 protein: CASSQEREVTDTQYF. CDR3 nucleotides: TGTGCCAGCAGCCAAGAGCGGGAGGTCACAGATACGCAGTATTTT.

The chain carries TRBV28 and TRBJ2-1; the match to TRBD2 covers 8 bases. CDR3 length equals 14 residues. Germline lookup yields CDR1 MDHEN and CDR2 SYDVKM. V shed 5 bases, J shed 0 bases, and the junction held 0 bases outside the gene matches. CDR3 protein: CASSSGSSYNEQFF. In DNA form, the CDR3 reads TGTGCCAGCAGTAGCGGGAGCTCCTACAATGAGCAGTTCTTC.

The chain recombines TRBV10-3 with TRBJ2-2, with 9 bases matching TRBD2. Germline V gene sequence: CDR1 ENHRY, CDR2 SYGVKD. J was trimmed by 1 base and V by 4 bases; bases with no gene match: 4. The CDR3 runs 16 residues. CDR3 coding DNA: TGTGCCATCAGTGTTAGCGGGGGTGTGAACACCGGGGAGCTGTTTTTT. Amino acids: CAISVSGGVNTGELFF.

V usage is TRBV28 and J usage is TRBJ2-7, with a tentative D call TRBD2 (7 bases). The CDR3 covers 14 residues. Germline V gene sequence: CDR1 MDHEN, CDR2 SYDVKM. V was shortened by 4 bases and J by 2 bases, with 12 bases between the two germline ends. This chain's CDR3 is CASSSGGLAYEQYF. The CDR3 DNA is TGTGCCAGCAGTTCCGGGGGGCTCGCCTACGAGCAGTACTTC.

The chain recombines TRBV6-5 with TRBJ2-2; 10 nucleotides agree with TRBD1. CDR1 MNHEY and CDR2 SVGAGI come from the germline V gene. V was clipped by 2 bases and J by 3 bases; unmatched bases: 0. The CDR3 has 15 amino acids. CDR3 loop: CASSYGTGDTGELFF. CDR3 in DNA: TGTGCCAGCAGTTACGGGACAGGGGACACCGGGGAGCTGTTTTTT.

This chain joins TRBV9 and TRBJ2-1, with 11 bases fitting TRBD2. Germline lookup yields CDR1 SGDLS and CDR2 YYNGEE. The length of the CDR3 is 15 residues. The V and J ends lost 3 bases and 8 bases, in that order; junction bases with no gene match: 7. The DNA of the CDR3 is TGTGCCAGCAGCGATAGCGGGGGGGCCGCCGATGAGCAGTTCTTC. Its protein is CASSDSGGAADEQFF.

This chain links TRBV28 with TRBJ2-1; TRBD2 matches 14 bases. Germline CDR1 and CDR2: MDHEN and SYDVKM. The CDR3 length is 16 residues. V was clipped by 6 bases and J by 4 bases; unmatched bases: 5. CDR3 region: CASSLRTSGRYNEQFF. CDR3 bases: TGTGCCAGCAGCCTAAGGACTAGCGGGAGGTACAATGAGCAGTTCTTC.